The rows below give T cell receptor beta chains drawn from one sample of a study of T cells after yellow fever vaccination. In TCRdb, the 5' RACE reads were re-called with MiXCR into one record per CDR3 protein. In the table there are around 310,000 distinct CDR3 sequences, 7.5% to 9% of which are singletons. Sequenced material: PBMCs, taken on the day of the first yellow fever vaccination. These TCRs come from a man in his late teens or twenties who received the YFV17D yellow fever vaccine. Both conserved end residues are part of each CDR3. A D gene is named only where the DNA matches it firmly. Clone size is stated in some rows and not others, as once, few, many or a class when expanded.

v_gene	d_gene	abundance	j_gene	CDR3aa	CDR3nt
TRBV5-1	TRBD1	few	TRBJ2-1	CASSTGTGNNEQFF	TGCGCCAGCAGCACCGGGACAGGCAACAATGAGCAGTTCTTC
TRBV5-1	.	many	TRBJ2-1	CASSLTEKGYNEQFF	TGCGCCAGCAGCCTGACAGAGAAGGGCTACAATGAGCAGTTCTTC
TRBV6-1	.	.	TRBJ1-5	CASSRDDGQPQHF	TGTGCCAGCAGTCGGGATGACGGGCAGCCCCAGCATTTT
TRBV6-2/TRBV6-3	TRBD1	few	TRBJ2-7	CASSPLPSTGGDEQYF	TGTGCCAGCAGTCCCCTACCCTCGACAGGGGGCGACGAGCAGTACTTC
TRBV7-2	TRBD1	.	TRBJ1-5	CASSLPGGEQPQHF	TGTGCCAGCAGCCTTCCAGGGGGAGAACAGCCCCAGCATTTT
TRBV30	.	few	TRBJ1-5	CAWSVGQGTQPQHF	TGTGCCTGGAGTGTCGGGCAGGGTACCCAGCCCCAGCATTTT
TRBV20-1	.	.	TRBJ1-6	CSAQGSSYNSPLHF	TGCAGTGCGCAGGGTTCCTCTTATAATTCACCCCTCCACTTT
TRBV4-3	.	few	TRBJ2-2	CASSQFRDTGELFF	TGCGCCAGCAGTCAATTCCGAGACACCGGGGAGCTGTTTTTT
TRBV7-9	.	few	TRBJ1-6	CASTTGAAPLHF	TGTGCCAGCACGACGGGGGCGGCACCCCTCCACTTT
TRBV2	.	.	TRBJ2-7	CASYTTGYEQYF	TGTGCCAGCTATACAACCGGTTACGAGCAGTACTTC
TRBV7-9	.	.	TRBJ1-2	CASSLGNIGYTF	TGTGCCAGCAGCTTAGGGAACATTGGCTACACCTTC
TRBV9	TRBD1	.	TRBJ2-5	CASSGSGTGVQETQYF	TGTGCCAGCAGCGGTTCCGGGACAGGGGTTCAAGAGACCCAGTACTTC
TRBV7-2	.	few	TRBJ2-4	CASSLGGIQYF	TGTGCCAGCAGCTTAGGGGGCATTCAGTACTTC
TRBV14	.	.	TRBJ1-2	CASSHKWDHYTF	TGTGCCAGCAGCCATAAATGGGACCACTACACCTTC
TRBV2	TRBD1	few	TRBJ2-2	CASSVLQGDTGELFF	TGTGCCAGCAGTGTATTACAGGGGGACACCGGGGAGCTGTTTTTT
TRBV5-1	.	few	TRBJ2-7	CASSLVQVRPYEQYF	TGCGCCAGCAGCTTGGTACAGGTTCGGCCCTACGAGCAGTACTTC
TRBV12-3/TRBV12-4	.	many	TRBJ1-4	CASSFQGTNEKLFF	TGTGCCAGCAGTTTTCAGGGAACTAATGAAAAACTGTTTTTT
TRBV7-3	.	once	TRBJ2-3	CASSLNPGDTDTQYF	TGTGCCAGCAGCTTAAATCCAGGAGACACAGATACGCAGTATTTT
TRBV6-1	.	few	TRBJ2-7	CASSELGPESYEQYF	TGTGCCAGCAGTGAACTTGGACCCGAGAGCTACGAGCAGTACTTC
TRBV24-1	TRBD1	few	TRBJ1-2	CATSGGQDYGYTF	TGTGCCACCAGTGGGGGACAGGACTATGGCTACACCTTC
TRBV27	.	few	TRBJ2-1	CASSDRDSLNEQFF	TGTGCCAGCAGTGACCGGGACTCCCTCAATGAGCAGTTCTTC
TRBV7-2	.	.	TRBJ1-2	CASSPRGTNYGYTF	TGTGCCAGCAGCCCGCGTGGGACTAACTATGGCTACACCTTC
TRBV7-6	TRBD2	.	TRBJ2-5	CASSLRRGGKETQYF	TGTGCCAGCAGCTTAAGGCGGGGGGGAAAAGAGACCCAGTACTTC
TRBV28	.	few	TRBJ1-1	CASNAFGTEAFF	TGTGCCAGCAACGCCTTCGGCACTGAAGCTTTCTTT
TRBV18	.	few	TRBJ1-2	CASSPTAANYGYTF	TGTGCCAGCTCCCCCACAGCAGCTAACTATGGCTACACCTTC
TRBV20-1	.	.	TRBJ1-1	CSATIPGNTEAFF	TGCAGTGCTACCATCCCTGGGAACACTGAAGCTTTCTTT
TRBV19	TRBD1	.	TRBJ1-6	CASSTSQGAASNSPLHF	TGTGCCAGTAGTACCTCACAGGGGGCGGCGTCTAATTCACCCCTCCACTTT
TRBV7-9	TRBD2	few	TRBJ2-5	CASSLWGGPMGETQYF	TGTGCCAGCAGCTTGTGGGGAGGGCCCATGGGAGAGACCCAGTACTTC
TRBV12-3/TRBV12-4	TRBD2	many	TRBJ2-5	CASSRTSGGQETQYF	TGTGCCAGCAGTCGGACTAGCGGGGGCCAAGAGACCCAGTACTTC
TRBV12-3/TRBV12-4	TRBD1	.	TRBJ2-2	CASSLARTGNTGELFF	TGTGCCAGCAGTTTAGCTCGGACAGGGAACACCGGGGAGCTGTTTTTT
TRBV6-1	TRBD1	few	TRBJ2-5	CASSGTGLAAETQYF	TGTGCCAGCAGTGGGACAGGGCTCGCCGCGGAGACCCAGTACTTC
TRBV11-2	TRBD1	many	TRBJ2-1	CASSRSAGGFEQFF	TGTGCCAGCAGCCGGTCGGCAGGGGGATTTGAGCAGTTCTTC
TRBV6-5	TRBD1	.	TRBJ1-1	CASSYSVGTGGTVAFF	TGTGCCAGCAGTTACTCCGTAGGGACAGGGGGGACTGTAGCTTTCTTT
TRBV4-2	.	few	TRBJ2-3	CASSQSEGFSTDTQYF	TGTGCCAGCAGCCAATCGGAGGGCTTTAGCACAGATACGCAGTATTTT
TRBV10-3	TRBD1	many	TRBJ2-7	CAITDRGSAFGYEQYF	TGTGCCATCACCGACAGGGGAAGTGCCTTCGGGTACGAGCAGTACTTC
TRBV7-3	TRBD1	.	TRBJ1-5	CASSSGTGSQPQHF	TGTGCCAGCAGCTCCGGGACAGGGAGTCAGCCCCAGCATTTT
TRBV7-2	TRBD2	many	TRBJ2-3	CASSPPSGVYTQYF	TGTGCCAGCAGCCCTCCTAGCGGGGTATATACGCAGTATTTT
TRBV5-8	.	few	TRBJ2-1	CASSWDGRYEQFF	TGTGCCAGCAGTTGGGACGGTCGGTATGAGCAGTTCTTC
TRBV7-2	.	few	TRBJ1-4	CASNRRGATNEKLFF	TGTGCCAGCAACCGACGGGGTGCAACTAATGAAAAACTGTTTTTT
TRBV19	.	few	TRBJ1-1	CASSIRIGNTEAFF	TGTGCCAGTAGTATACGGATCGGGAACACTGAAGCTTTCTTT
TRBV6-5	TRBD1	few	TRBJ1-1	CATTDRDTEAFF	TGTGCCACCACGGACAGGGACACTGAAGCTTTCTTT
TRBV3-1	.	few	TRBJ2-1	CASSPWGAVNYNEQFF	TGTGCCAGCAGCCCCTGGGGGGCTGTTAACTACAATGAGCAGTTCTTC
TRBV20-1	.	few	TRBJ2-5	CSASRGRETQYF	TGCAGTGCTAGTCGGGGGCGGGAGACCCAGTACTTC
TRBV10-3	TRBD1	few	TRBJ1-6	CAISEWTGENSPLHF	TGTGCCATCAGTGAGTGGACAGGGGAGAATTCACCCCTCCACTTT
TRBV5-6	TRBD2	.	TRBJ2-5	CASSIGLAGRSETQYF	TGTGCCAGCAGCATAGGACTAGCGGGACGATCGGAGACCCAGTACTTC
TRBV27	.	many	TRBJ2-7	CASSLYLGMYEQYF	TGTGCCAGCAGTTTATATCTGGGGATGTACGAGCAGTACTTC
TRBV27	.	.	TRBJ1-5	CASALQGPNQPQHF	TGTGCCAGCGCTTTACAGGGTCCCAATCAGCCCCAGCATTTT
TRBV4-3	.	few	TRBJ2-1	CASSPQTTSSYNEQFF	TGCGCCAGCAGCCCCCAGACGACCAGCTCCTACAATGAGCAGTTCTTC
TRBV29-1	.	few	TRBJ1-1	CSVARVNTEAFF	TGCAGCGTTGCACGGGTGAACACTGAAGCTTTCTTT
TRBV4-2	TRBD2	.	TRBJ2-3	CASSQGASGGGAQYF	TGTGCCAGCAGCCAAGGGGCTAGCGGGGGGGGGGCGCAGTATTTT
TRBV4-2	TRBD2	many	TRBJ2-3	CASSLRWGITSGVGDTQYF	TGTGCCAGCAGCCTAAGATGGGGGATTACTAGCGGGGTTGGAGATACGCAGTATTTT
TRBV11-2	TRBD2	few	TRBJ2-2	CASSPGLDAGELFF	TGTGCCAGCAGCCCTGGACTAGACGCCGGGGAGCTGTTTTTT